This TCR beta chain was documented in a study of T cell responses to AZD1222 COVID-19 vaccine. Whole-study findings and limits: The CD4 TCRs associated with vaccination extended across spike and predominated at 160-218 and 743-854. All repertoire sampling was performed exclusively after the peak T cell response. Nearly half of spike-specific TCRs reportedly go after variant regions that carry no mutations.

A remark on this clone: The target antigen is unknown.

Here immunoSEQ multiplex PCR was the method, and the copy in TCRdb shows in-frame clones only, minus some. The sample shows about 140,000 clones, roughly nine tenths of them seen only once. The study pooled second doses at about 4 or about 12 weeks. This sample comprised peripheral blood, obtained 28 days after the second AZD1222 dose. The source is an adult who received the AZD1222 COVID-19 vaccine.

The CDR3 DNA is TGCGCCAGCAGCAGTACAGGGACATATGGCTACACCTTC. Translated: CASSSTGTYGYTF. The chain recombines TRBV5-1 with TRBJ1-2, with a weak D call TRBD1 (6 bases). Germline-derived CDR1 and CDR2 are SGHRS and YFSETQ. Trimming removed 4 bases at V and 5 bases at J, with 12 bases between. The CDR3 loop spans 13 amino acids.